These 26 T cell receptor beta chains came from one sample sequenced in a study of shared clonotypes between healthy human individuals. Produced via immunoSEQ multiplex PCR; TCRdb's table is partial and in-frame only. The sample lists some 790,000 clones, 55% to 75% seen once, with under 2% in the top ten. Input material: memory CD4+ T cells sorted from blood. Subset in this sample: CD45RA-negative fraction. The receptors come from a woman between 25 and 40 years old in good health.

The J gene is TRBJ1-3, the V gene TRBV5-8, with 8 bases matching TRBD1. With V trimmed by 6 bases and J by 0 bases, 11 bases remained unmatched. The CDR3 is made up of 17 amino acids. Germline CDR1 reads SGHTS; CDR2 reads YDEGEE. CDR3 sequence: CASNSKYDRGSGNTIYF. The CDR3 nucleotides are TGTGCCAGCAACTCAAAGTATGACAGGGGCTCTGGAAACACCATATATTTT.

The V and J genes are TRBV11-2 and TRBJ1-2, with no clear D. Germline CDR1 and CDR2: SGHAT and FQNNGV. The CDR3 extends over 12 amino acids. The V end lost 5 bases, the J end lost 8 bases, and 12 bases lay between the germline ends. CDR3 region: CASSPGGGGYTF. In nucleotides, the CDR3 is TGTGCCAGCAGCCCAGGAGGAGGGGGCTACACCTTC.

The chain couples TRBV25-1 to TRBJ2-5; maybe TRBD2 (6 bases). The CDR3 covers 16 residues. The V gene lost 4 bases and the J gene lost 5 bases, with 20 bases spanning the gap. CDR1 and CDR2 (germline): MGHDK, SYGVNS. This chain's CDR3 is CASSVGTSHAGETQYF. CDR3 in DNA: TGTGCCAGCAGTGTCGGGACTTCCCACGCTGGGGAGACCCAGTACTTC.

Concerning this clone itself: Other DNA sequences of this sample code for an identical CDR3. The chain uses TRBV28 and TRBJ1-5, with a weak D call TRBD1 (5 bases). The ends were cut back, 6 bases at V and 6 bases at J, with 9 bases in the middle. Germline CDR1 and CDR2: MDHEN and SYDVKM. The CDR3 has 12 amino acids. The CDR3 DNA reads TGTGCCAGCAGAACAGGTGGTCAGCCCCAGCATTTT. Its protein product is CASRTGGQPQHF.

The rearrangement uses TRBV28 and TRBJ1-4; 9 nucleotides align to TRBD1. The V segment lost 1 base and the J segment 7 bases; nucleotides outside the gene matches: 4. The CDR3 totals 15 residues. Germline V gives CDR1 MDHEN, CDR2 SYDVKM. CDR3 loop: CASSLLGQGIEKLFF. Here the CDR3 DNA reads TGTGCCAGCAGTTTATTGGGACAGGGTATTGAAAAACTGTTTTTT.

V usage is TRBV4-2 and J usage is TRBJ1-2, with D possibly being TRBD1 (5 bases). The CDR3 is made up of 15 amino acids. With 0 bases removed from V and 8 bases from J, the gap between germline ends came to 16 bases. Germline values: CDR1 LGHNA, CDR2 YNFKEQ. CDR3: CASSQDGRTMGGYTF. The DNA of the CDR3 is TGTGCCAGCAGCCAAGATGGTAGGACAATGGGAGGCTACACCTTC.

The chain joins TRBV19 to TRBJ2-7; 7 bases map to TRBD2. Germline CDR1 is LNHDA and CDR2 is SQIVND (reference sequence). The CDR3 sequence is 14 residues long. Trimming at V came to 5 bases and at J to 5 bases, leaving 9 bases not matched to a gene. Here the CDR3 DNA reads TGTGCCAGTAGTTTCGCGGGAGTGCGTGACGAGCAGTACTTC. Its protein is CASSFAGVRDEQYF.

This clone was counted many times. In the same sample, other DNA sequences code for this CDR3. J is TRBJ2-5 and V is TRBV5-4; possibly TRBD1 or TRBD2 for D (6 bases each). With 2 bases removed from V and 5 bases from J, the gap between germline ends came to 16 bases. CDR3 size: 15 residues. CDR1 and CDR2 from the germline V gene are SGHNT and YYREEE (reference sequence). CDR3 DNA: TGTGCCAGCAGCTTAGGAGGGGGGCCCGGTGAGACCCAGTACTTC. This gives the protein CASSLGGGPGETQYF. The full variable domain, completed using reference TRBV5-4 and TRBJ2-5, is ETGVTQSPTHLIKTRGQQVTLRCSSQSGHNTVSWYQQALGQGPQFIFQYYREEENGRGNFPPRFSGLQFPNYSSELNVNALELDDSALYLCASSLGGGPGETQYFGPGTRLLVL.

The gene calls are TRBV7-8 and TRBJ2-1; weak D call: TRBD1 (5 bases). CDR3 length: 16 amino acids. With 4 bases removed from V and 0 bases from J, the gap between germline ends came to 13 bases. Germline V CDR1 and CDR2: SGHVS, FQNEAQ. The CDR3 region has the DNA TGTGCCAGCAGCTCTGGCCAAGGGGACTCCTACAATGAGCAGTTCTTC. As protein: CASSSGQGDSYNEQFF.

The sample holds many counts of this clone. An end of the junction does not agree with germline; a read error may underlie this. The CDR3 reads CASSPGTSSHNEQFF. CDR3 sequence (DNA): TGTGCCAGCAGCCCCGGGACTAGCTCCCACAATGAGCAGTTCTTC. The J gene is TRBJ2-1, the V gene TRBV2; 9 nucleotides agree with TRBD2. The CDR3 is 15 amino acids. Germline assignment: CDR1 SNHLY and CDR2 FYNNEI.

The genes are TRBV6-1 and TRBJ1-2; 7 bases match TRBD1. In germline, CDR1 is MNHNS, CDR2 SASEGT. The CDR3 covers 12 residues. The ends lost 4 bases at V and 8 bases at J; junction bases unmatched: 4. CDR3 nucleotides: TGTGCCAGCAGTGGGACAGGCGGAGGCTACACCTTC. This codes for CASSGTGGGYTF.

DNA for the CDR3: TGTGCCAGCAGCTTGGAACCCGGGGGGAACACCATATATTTT. It translates to CASSLEPGGNTIYF. This chain links TRBV5-6 with TRBJ1-3, with TRBD1 as a possible D gene (5 bases). The V end lost 0 bases, the J end lost 7 bases, and 11 bases lay between the germline ends. The CDR3 has 14 amino acids. Germline CDR1 is SGHDT and CDR2 is YYEEEE. Supplemented by reference TRBV5-6 and TRBJ1-3, the full variable domain reads DAGVTQSPTHLIKTRGQQVTLRCSPKSGHDTVSWYQQALGQGPQFIFQYYEEEERQRGNFPDRFSGHQFPNYSSELNVNALLLGDSALYLCASSLEPGGNTIYFGEGSWLTVV.

Comments on this clone: In the same sample, other DNA sequences code for this CDR3. The chain carries TRBV19 and TRBJ2-2; 10 nucleotides align to TRBD1. CDR3 length equals 14 residues. Trimming removed 6 bases from V and 2 bases from J; junction bases left unmatched: 0. In germline, CDR1 is LNHDA, CDR2 SQIVND (reference sequence). The CDR3 nucleotides are TGTGCCAGTAGGACAGGGGGCAACACCGGGGAGCTGTTTTTT. It translates to CASRTGGNTGELFF.

This chain uses TRBV4-2 with TRBJ1-2; 7 nucleotides match TRBD1. CDR3 length: 16 residues. J lost 4 bases, V lost 0 bases, and 8 bases had no gene match. Germline CDR1 is LGHNA and CDR2 is YNFKEQ. Here the CDR3 reads CASSQDIPGGIYGYTF. CDR3 bases: TGTGCCAGCAGCCAAGATATACCAGGGGGAATCTATGGCTACACCTTC.

J is TRBJ1-5 and V is TRBV6-5; the D is unclear. V lost 6 bases and J 7 bases, leaving 13 bases between the germline ends. Germline lookup yields CDR1 MNHEY and CDR2 SVGAGI. This CDR3 spans 13 amino acids. CDR3 nucleotide sequence: TGTGCCAGCAGCGAAGCGGGTAGACAGCCCCAGCATTTT. Protein sequence: CASSEAGRQPQHF.

CDR3 nucleotides: TGTGCCAGCAGGGTAGAGACCGGGGAGCTGTTTTTT. This codes for CASRVETGELFF. The V gene is TRBV25-1, the J gene TRBJ2-2; D not certain. Trimming shortened V by 6 bases and J by 5 bases, and 7 bases separated the two germline ends. CDR1 is MGHDK and CDR2 is SYGVNS in the germline V gene. The CDR3 covers 12 residues. Combining the CDR3 with reference TRBV25-1 and TRBJ2-2 gives the whole variable domain EADIYQTPRYLVIGTGKKITLECSQTMGHDKMYWYQQDPGMELHLIHYSYGVNSTEKGDLSSESTVSRIRTEHFPLTLESARPSHTSQYLCASRVETGELFFGEGSRLTVL.

As concerns this clone: Other nucleotide sequences in the sample specify the same CDR3. V is TRBV18 and J is TRBJ2-7; tentative D call: TRBD2 (5 bases). The CDR3 sequence is 12 residues long. Germline V gene data show CDR1 as KGHSH and CDR2 as LQKENI. V was pared by 2 bases and J by 5 bases, with 7 bases between. This CDR3 reads CASSPEGNEQYF. The CDR3 DNA reads TGTGCCAGCTCACCAGAGGGAAACGAGCAGTACTTC.

The rearrangement uses TRBV4-1 and TRBJ2-7; a weak D match, TRBD1 (5 bases). V was pared by 0 bases and J by 7 bases, with 13 bases between. The germline gives CDR1 MGHRA, CDR2 YSYEKL. The CDR3 has 14 residues. Here the CDR3 reads CASSQEEQVGEQYF. In DNA form, the CDR3 reads TGCGCCAGCAGCCAAGAAGAACAGGTCGGAGAGCAGTACTTC.

This clone has more than one count but fewer than ten. This chain joins TRBV19 and TRBJ2-7; D is undetermined. V was cut by 0 bases and J by 1 base, with 10 bases left in between. CDR3 length equals 15 residues. Germline CDR1 is LNHDA and CDR2 is SQIVND (reference sequence). The CDR3 region has the DNA TGTGCCAGTAGTATAGATCATCCAGGTTCCTACGAGCAGTACTTC. Translating gives CASSIDHPGSYEQYF.

This clone was seen a single time. V usage is TRBV28 and J usage is TRBJ1-2, with D possibly matching TRBD1 (5 bases). Germline V gene lookup returns CDR1 MDHEN and CDR2 SYDVKM. The CDR3 loop spans 12 amino acids. V gave up 7 bases and J gave up 7 bases, with 13 bases separating them. The DNA of the CDR3 is TGTGCCAGCAAGGAGGGGCCAACTGGCTACACCTTC. It is translated as CASKEGPTGYTF.

This clone was recorded once. The chain has TRBV7-3 and TRBJ2-2, with 7 bases matching TRBD2. Unmatched junction bases numbered 3, after V lost 4 bases and J lost 7 bases. This CDR3 has 13 residues. Per the germline V gene, CDR1 is SGHTA and CDR2 is FQGTGA. As DNA, the CDR3 is TGTGCCAGCAGCTCCAGCGGGATCGGGGAGCTGTTTTTT. This codes for CASSSSGIGELFF.

The genes are TRBV19 and TRBJ2-7; D possibly corresponds to TRBD2 (5 bases). V was trimmed by 3 bases and J by 0 bases, leaving 9 bases between them. This CDR3 is built from 14 residues. Germline-derived CDR1 and CDR2 are LNHDA and SQIVND (reference sequence). CDR3: CASSMRASSYEQYF. For the CDR3, the DNA is TGTGCCAGTAGTATGCGGGCAAGCTCCTACGAGCAGTACTTC.

This clone came up many times. The chain's CDR3 is CASSPGLKNEQFF. The CDR3 DNA is TGTGCCAGTAGTCCCGGACTTAAGAATGAGCAGTTCTTC. This chain joins TRBV19 and TRBJ2-1; the D gene is possibly TRBD2 (5 bases). The CDR3 has 13 amino acids. The V and J ends lost 5 bases and 7 bases respectively, with 12 bases between them. CDR1 and CDR2 from the germline V gene are LNHDA and SQIVND (reference sequence).

The rearrangement joins TRBV14 to TRBJ2-3; 9 nucleotides align to TRBD2. The CDR3 length is 15 residues. Looked up from germline, CDR1 is SGHDN and CDR2 is FVKESK. V gave up 3 bases and J gave up 5 bases; unmatched junction bases: 6. The CDR3 DNA reads TGTGCCAGCAGCCACGCGGGAGGGCCGGTAGATACGCAGTATTTT. Protein product: CASSHAGGPVDTQYF.

The chain uses TRBV5-1 and TRBJ1-4; tentatively, D is TRBD1 (5 bases). Trimming pared 1 base from V and 3 bases from J, leaving 10 bases between. Germline V gene data show CDR1 as SGHRS and CDR2 as YFSETQ. The CDR3 runs to 15 residues. The CDR3 here is CASSLTSGANEKLFF. In DNA, the CDR3 is TGCGCCAGCAGCTTGACTTCGGGGGCTAATGAAAAACTGTTTTTT.

The rearrangement links TRBV12-5 to TRBJ1-4; D might be TRBD1 (5 bases). V shed 2 bases and J shed 7 bases, with 11 bases lying between them. CDR3 size: 14 residues. Germline V gene sequence: CDR1 LGHNT, CDR2 FRNRAP. The CDR3: CASGLYRYPEKLFF. The CDR3 region has the DNA TGTGCTAGTGGTTTGTACAGGTATCCTGAAAAACTGTTTTTT.